These 28 T cell receptor beta chains share one sample of origin, sequenced in a study of CXCR3-negative and CXCR3-positive naive CD8 T cells. Antigens of these TCRs are unknown. TRB cDNA libraries were made by UMI-labeled 5' RACE. From the 5' RACE reads, TCRdb lists one entry per CDR3 protein and no DNA. The table for this sample gives tens of thousands of distinct CDR3 sequences. Points from the study as a whole: TRB CDR3s of CXCR3-positive naive cells were more hydrophobic than those of CXCR3-negative naive cells.

The source material was naive CXCR3+ CD8+ T cells from blood. As for subset: CD45RO-CCR7+CD27+CD95- naive CD8+ T cells expressing CXCR3 (TNR3+). These receptors were obtained from a human donor in good health. Some clones in this sample may be carry-over from other donors' samples.

This chain joins TRBV29-1 and TRBJ1-1. The CDR3 has 12 amino acids. The germline CDR1 and CDR2 sequences are SQVTM and ANQGSEA. This CDR3 is CSVEYYNTEAFF.

This chain links TRBV3-1 with TRBJ2-2; as DNA is missing, the TRBD2 call by TCRdb cannot be tested. Germline V gene data show CDR1 as LGHDT and CDR2 as YNNKEL (reference sequence). The CDR3 totals 18 residues. CDR3 protein: CASSLGLAGINANGELFF.

J is TRBJ2-7 and V is TRBV7-9; the TRBD1 assignment by TCRdb is unverifiable without DNA. The CDR3 length is 12 residues. Germline loops: CDR1 SEHNR, CDR2 FQNEAQ (reference sequence). The chain's CDR3 is CASSPPEYEQYF.

The chain uses TRBV28 and TRBJ1-4. Germline V gives CDR1 MDHEN, CDR2 SYDVKM. CDR3 size: 16 residues. The CDR3 here is CASSFLEVQTNEKLFF. The whole variable domain, filled in from reference TRBV28 and TRBJ1-4, reads DVKVTQSSRYLVKRTGEKVFLECVQDMDHENMFWYRQDPGLGLRLIYFSYDVKMKEKGDIPEGYSVSREKKERFSLILESASTNQTSMYLCASSFLEVQTNEKLFFGSGTQLSVL.

The rearrangement joins TRBV28 to TRBJ2-7; TCRdb's D gene call, TRBD2, goes unchecked for lack of DNA. The germline CDR1 and CDR2 sequences are MDHEN and SYDVKM. CDR3 length: 19 amino acids. CDR3 amino acids: CASSTLLLAGEFGPYEQYF.

The rearrangement links TRBV2 to TRBJ2-1; lacking DNA, the TRBD1 call made by TCRdb goes unchecked. The CDR3 is 12 residues long. Germline CDR1 and CDR2: SNHLY and FYNNEI. The CDR3: CAIRGANNEQFF.

The chain recombines TRBV20-1 with TRBJ1-1; TCRdb's D call of TRBD1 is untestable without DNA. CDR3 length: 14 residues. The germline V gene has CDR1 DFQATT and CDR2 SNEGSKA (reference sequence). The CDR3 reads CSAFPTDSNTEAFF.

The rearrangement uses TRBV19 and TRBJ2-7; TCRdb proposes TRBD1, but this gene call is untestable without DNA. This CDR3 region has 15 residues. Germline V gene sequence: CDR1 LNHDA, CDR2 SQIVND (reference sequence). The CDR3 loop reads CASKLGQGTSYEQYF. Looking up the rest from reference TRBV19 and TRBJ2-7 gives the full variable domain: DGGITQSPKYLFRKEGQNVTLSCEQNLNHDAMYWYRQDPGQGLRLIYYSQIVNDFQKGDIAEGYSVSREKKESFPLTVTSAQKNPTAFYLCASKLGQGTSYEQYFGPGTRLTVT.

The CDR3 reads CASSGEGLGETQYF. V is TRBV7-9 and J is TRBJ2-5; TCRdb lists TRBD2, though no DNA is available to test this call. CDR1 is SEHNR and CDR2 is FQNEAQ in the germline V gene (reference sequence). CDR3 length: 14 residues.

The chain has TRBV6-5 and TRBJ2-3; TCRdb designates TRBD1, a call that cannot be tested without DNA. The CDR3 spans 16 residues. CDR1 is MNHEY, CDR2 SVGAGI, per germline. The CDR3 protein is CASSLGVVANTDTQYF.

CDR3 loop: CASSLADGLYEQYF. This chain connects TRBV28 to TRBJ2-7. Germline CDR1 reads MDHEN; CDR2 reads SYDVKM. This CDR3 region has 14 residues.

The chain joins TRBV28 to TRBJ2-3; TCRdb picks TRBD2, but there is no DNA to check that call. The CDR3 runs to 15 residues. Germline V CDR1 and CDR2: MDHEN, SYDVKM. The CDR3 is CASSLAPRGEDTQYF.

This chain links TRBV27 with TRBJ1-4; the D call of TRBD1 rests on TCRdb alone, since no DNA is present to check it. Germline V gene lookup returns CDR1 MNHEY and CDR2 SMNVEV (reference sequence). This CDR3 is built from 16 residues. The CDR3 loop is CASSLEKTGVNEKLFF.

The chain combines TRBV12-3 or TRBV12-4 with TRBJ2-5; TCRdb indicates TRBD2, and absent DNA this call remains unverified. The CDR3 has 16 amino acids. CDR3: CASSSDERERGETQYF.

V and J are TRBV6-2 or TRBV6-3 and TRBJ1-2; no DNA is available, so the TRBD1 call from TCRdb remains unchecked. The CDR3 has 14 residues. Germline V CDR1 and CDR2: MNHEY, SVGEGT. The CDR3 here is CASRTAGGRYGYTF.

The V and J genes are TRBV12-3 or TRBV12-4 and TRBJ1-5. The CDR3 extends over 12 amino acids. CDR3 sequence reads: CASSPRSQPQHF.

This sequence joins TRBV21-1 and TRBJ2-3; TCRdb's D call, TRBD2, is unchecked because there is no DNA. TRBV21-1 is assigned pseudogene status. This CDR3 is built from 13 residues. The CDR3 spells CASTGLQTDTQYF.

V is TRBV4-1 and J is TRBJ2-6; as DNA is missing, the TRBD1 call by TCRdb cannot be tested. CDR1 MGHRA and CDR2 YSYEKL come from the germline V gene. CDR3 length equals 16 residues. The CDR3 loop reads CASSQDKGSGANVLTF.

The chain is built from TRBV10-3 and TRBJ2-1; the D call from TCRdb, TRBD1, cannot be confirmed without DNA. Looked up from germline, CDR1 is ENHRY and CDR2 is SYGVKD. The CDR3 covers 13 residues. CDR3 in amino acids: CAITTDRVDEQFF.

V usage is TRBV6-1 and J usage is TRBJ2-3. Looked up from germline, CDR1 is MNHNS and CDR2 is SASEGT. The CDR3 loop spans 15 amino acids. The CDR3 loop is CASTRMRRLTDTQYF.

The V and J genes are TRBV28 and TRBJ2-1. There are 12 residues in the CDR3. In germline, CDR1 is MDHEN, CDR2 SYDVKM. The CDR3 region is CASSFGDNEQFF.

V is TRBV7-9 and J is TRBJ1-5; TCRdb reports TRBD1, a call that lacks DNA to check it against. The CDR3 has 14 amino acids. The V gene's germline CDR1 is SEHNR and CDR2 FQNEAQ (reference sequence). The CDR3 spells CASSSGTVNQPQHF.

The J gene is TRBJ2-6, the V gene TRBV27; TCRdb indicates TRBD2, and absent DNA this call remains unverified. CDR3 length: 16 residues. Germline CDR1 MNHEY, CDR2 SMNVEV (reference sequence). The CDR3 loop reads CASSLGPAQGANVLTF.

The chain carries TRBV24-1 and TRBJ2-3; without DNA, the TCRdb call of TRBD2 cannot be checked. The germline CDR1 and CDR2 sequences are KGHDR and SFDVKD. CDR3 length: 17 residues. CDR3 in amino acids: CATSDLKGRGGSDTQYF.

CDR3 in amino acids: CASSLALLDTQYF. This sequence joins TRBV7-6 and TRBJ2-3. Per the germline V gene, CDR1 is SGHVS and CDR2 is FNYEAQ. This CDR3 spans 13 amino acids.

The chain couples TRBV20-1 to TRBJ2-7; without DNA, the TCRdb call of TRBD2 cannot be checked. Germline CDR1 reads DFQATT; CDR2 reads SNEGSKA (reference sequence). This CDR3 has 15 amino acids. The CDR3 sequence is CSARDRGRTVYEQYF.

The V gene is TRBV6-2 or TRBV6-3, the J gene TRBJ2-5; there is no DNA to check the TCRdb D call of TRBD1. Germline V gene data show CDR1 as MNHEY and CDR2 as SVGEGT. The CDR3 is 13 residues long. Here the CDR3 reads CASNPGTGETQYF.

V gene TRBV12-3 or TRBV12-4 combines with J gene TRBJ2-6. The CDR3 consists of 13 residues. The CDR3 here is CANGDSGANVLTF.